One sample yielded the 30 T cell receptor beta chains listed below, sequenced in a study of control samples from healthy donors and cancer patients. Here immunoSEQ multiplex PCR was the method, and the copy in TCRdb shows in-frame clones only, minus some. The sample consists of about 220,000 clones, roughly 94% of them appearing once. The sequencing sample was made of blood. The receptors were sampled from a man between 45 and 60 years old in good health.

The chain employs TRBV9 and TRBJ1-2; D is unclear. CDR3 length: 15 amino acids. Trimming removed 0 bases from V and 2 bases from J, with 11 bases in between. Germline-derived CDR1 and CDR2 are SGDLS and YYNGEE. The CDR3 loop is CASSVANVGNYGYTF. CDR3 sequence (DNA): TGTGCCAGCAGCGTAGCTAACGTAGGGAACTATGGCTACACCTTC.

The gene calls are TRBV6-5 and TRBJ2-2; 9 nucleotides line up with TRBD1. This CDR3 contains 15 residues. After removal of 10 bases from V and 0 bases from J, the junction contained 6 bases not matched to a gene. Per the germline V gene, CDR1 is MNHEY and CDR2 is SVGAGI. This CDR3 reads CATCWDRANTGELFF. CDR3 DNA sequence: TGTGCCACGTGCTGGGACAGGGCGAACACCGGGGAGCTGTTTTTT.

The V gene is TRBV4-1, the J gene TRBJ2-7, with TRBD2 matching 9 bases. V lost 1 base to trimming and J lost 3 bases; unmatched junction nucleotides: 4. The CDR3 totals 15 residues. CDR1 is MGHRA and CDR2 is YSYEKL in the germline V gene. The CDR3 region is CASSQAIAGVYEQYF. DNA of the CDR3: TGCGCCAGCAGCCAAGCGATAGCGGGGGTCTACGAGCAGTACTTC.

V gene TRBV7-9 combines with J gene TRBJ1-6; D is perhaps TRBD1 (5 bases). The V gene lost 1 base and the J gene lost 13 bases, with 20 bases spanning the gap. Germline CDR1 reads SEHNR; CDR2 reads FQNEAQ (reference sequence). The CDR3 is 16 residues long. The CDR3 loop reads CASSLGRDAPTVPLHF. CDR3 nucleotides: TGTGCCAGCAGCTTAGGGAGGGACGCCCCGACAGTGCCCCTCCACTTT. Full variable domain (remainder filled in from reference TRBV7-9 and TRBJ1-6): DTGVSQNPRHKITKRGQNVTFRCDPISEHNRLYWYRQTLGQGPEFLTYFQNEAQLEKSRLLSDRFSAERPKGSFSTLEIQRTEQGDSAMYLCASSLGRDAPTVPLHFGNGTRLTVT.

This sequence joins TRBV28 and TRBJ1-2, with D possibly matching TRBD1 (6 bases). This CDR3 is built from 14 residues. From germline, CDR1 is MDHEN and CDR2 SYDVKM. V was cut by 3 bases and J by 3 bases, with 11 bases left in between. CDR3 sequence: CASSLAGVHYGYTF. CDR3 coding DNA: TGTGCCAGCAGTTTGGCAGGGGTCCACTATGGCTACACCTTC.

This chain uses TRBV5-1 with TRBJ2-3; 7 bases align to TRBD2. Losses at the gene ends were 4 bases for V and 0 bases for J; bases not matched to a gene: 8. Per germline, CDR1 SGHRS and CDR2 YFSETQ. The CDR3 is made up of 16 amino acids. DNA for the CDR3: TGCGCCAGCAGCCCGTACTTGCGGGGGAGCACAGATACGCAGTATTTT. Amino acid sequence: CASSPYLRGSTDTQYF.

This chain connects TRBV10-3 to TRBJ1-2; a weak D match, TRBD1 (6 bases). The CDR3 extends over 15 amino acids. Germline V gives CDR1 ENHRY, CDR2 SYGVKD. Deletions cut 0 bases from V and 5 bases from J, with 13 bases between. Here the CDR3 DNA reads TGTGCCATCAGTGAGTCGGGGGACATCTGGTATGGCTACACCTTC. Encoded protein: CAISESGDIWYGYTF.

The CDR3 bases are TGCGCCAGCAGCCCGCCTGCTCCAGGGAGGACTAATGAAAAACTGTTTTTT. This sequence encodes CASSPPAPGRTNEKLFF. V usage is TRBV5-1 and J usage is TRBJ1-4, with a possible D match to TRBD1 (5 bases). V gave up 4 bases and J gave up 2 bases, with 18 bases separating them. CDR1 SGHRS and CDR2 YFSETQ come from the germline V gene. The CDR3 has 17 residues.

The chain recombines TRBV7-2 with TRBJ2-7, with unresolved D. CDR1 SGHTA and CDR2 FQGNSA come from the germline V gene. Trimming stripped 5 bases from V and 4 bases from J, with 18 bases between. The CDR3 totals 15 residues. The CDR3 loop is CASSLSAPPLYEQYV. In nucleotides, the CDR3 is TGTGCCAGCAGCCTTAGTGCTCCCCCTCTTTACGAGCAGTACGTC.

This rearrangement joins TRBV7-2 to TRBJ2-3, with D possibly matching TRBD2 (6 bases). Germline CDR1 and CDR2: SGHTA and FQGNSA. This CDR3 contains 18 residues. Deletions cut 6 bases from V and 1 base from J, with 23 bases between. CDR3 sequence reads: CASRERALSGPRTDTQYF. CDR3 sequence (DNA): TGTGCCAGCAGGGAAAGGGCTCTGAGCGGGCCCCGCACAGATACGCAGTATTTT.

The chain is built from TRBV11-2 and TRBJ1-5, with no clear D. Trimming cost V 1 base and J 4 bases, with 5 bases left between them. From germline, CDR1 is SGHAT and CDR2 FQNNGV. The CDR3 is 13 residues long. The CDR3 nucleotides read TGTGCCAGCAGCTTAGCCCGAAATCAGCCCCAGCATTTT. Its translation is CASSLARNQPQHF.

The chain uses TRBV19 and TRBJ2-6, with D hard to call. Trimming cost V 4 bases and J 9 bases, with 19 bases left between them. The CDR3 consists of 16 residues. Germline CDR1 reads LNHDA; CDR2 reads SQIVND (reference sequence). CDR3 DNA: TGTGCCAGTAGTAGTGTCGCGGCTGGTGAGCGCAACGTCCTGACTTTC. Translated: CASSSVAAGERNVLTF.

This rearrangement joins TRBV6-2 or TRBV6-3 to TRBJ1-2; TRBD1 might be the D (6 bases). The germline V gene has CDR1 MNHEY and CDR2 SVGEGT. The CDR3 consists of 17 residues. V gave up 0 bases and J gave up 6 bases, with 20 bases separating them. CDR3 bases: TGTGCCAGCAGTTACTCGAACAGGGCTAGTGATCGGAATGGCTACACCTTC. This gives the protein CASSYSNRASDRNGYTF.

The chain carries TRBV7-6 and TRBJ2-3; TRBD2 agrees at 10 bases. Germline V lookup: CDR1 SGHVS, CDR2 FNYEAQ. V gave up 4 bases and J gave up 5 bases; unmatched junction bases: 12. This CDR3 is built from 17 residues. The CDR3 here is CASSSLPAGGQVDTQYF. The DNA for the CDR3 is TGTGCCAGCAGCTCGTTACCAGCGGGGGGGCAGGTAGATACGCAGTATTTT. Supplemented by reference TRBV7-6 and TRBJ2-3, the full variable domain reads GAGVSQSPRYKVTKRGQDVALRCDPISGHVSLYWYRQALGQGPEFLTYFNYEAQQDKSGLPNDRFSAERPEGSISTLTIQRTEQRDSAMYRCASSSLPAGGQVDTQYFGPGTRLTVL.

The chain recombines TRBV7-3 with TRBJ2-3, with D uncertain. Germline lookup yields CDR1 SGHTA and CDR2 FQGTGA. The CDR3 has 13 amino acids. Trimming cost V 5 bases and J 6 bases, with 12 bases left between them. The CDR3 here is CASSRAGSDTQYF. The CDR3, as DNA: TGTGCCAGCAGCCGCGCCGGGTCTGATACGCAGTATTTT.

The chain links TRBV2 to TRBJ2-7; 12 bases line up with TRBD2. The germline V gene encodes CDR1 SNHLY and CDR2 FYNNEI. The CDR3 loop spans 16 amino acids. V dropped 6 bases and J dropped 4; count of bases not matched to a gene: 10. The CDR3 sequence: CASRKEGGTSGYEQYV. As DNA, the CDR3 is TGTGCCAGCAGAAAAGAGGGGGGGACTAGCGGGTACGAGCAGTACGTC.

This chain connects TRBV2 to TRBJ1-1; TRBD1 aligns across 8 bases. Germline trimming cut 6 bases from V and 4 bases from J; bases unmatched to any gene: 10. The germline CDR1 and CDR2 sequences are SNHLY and FYNNEI. The CDR3 covers 15 residues. CDR3 in DNA: TGTGCCAGCAGGGGACAGGTGGATTGGGTCACTGAAGCTTTCTTT. It encodes CASRGQVDWVTEAFF. Variable domain in full (rest from reference TRBV2 and TRBJ1-1): EPEVTQTPSHQVTQMGQEVILRCVPISNHLYFYWYRQILGQKVEFLVSFYNNEISEKSEIFDDQFSVERPDGSNFTLKIRSTKLEDSAMYFCASRGQVDWVTEAFFGQGTRLTVV.

This chain joins TRBV5-1 and TRBJ1-1; TRBD1 is a possible D gene (5 bases). Germline CDR1 reads SGHRS; CDR2 reads YFSETQ. The CDR3 length is 14 residues. V lost 1 base and J lost 1, with 8 bases in between. CDR3 coding DNA: TGCGCCAGCAGCTTGAGGGGAGAGAACACTGAAGCTTTCTTT. Protein: CASSLRGENTEAFF.

The chain employs TRBV2 and TRBJ1-5; D is possibly TRBD1 (5 bases). CDR3 length: 13 residues. Germline CDR1 SNHLY, CDR2 FYNNEI. Trimming removed 7 bases at V and 4 bases at J, with 11 bases between. For the CDR3, the DNA is TGTGCCAGCATGAAGACAGTAAATCAGCCCCAGCATTTT. Encoded protein: CASMKTVNQPQHF.

V gene TRBV6-5 combines with J gene TRBJ2-3, with 7 bases fitting TRBD2. CDR1 is MNHEY and CDR2 is SVGAGI in the germline V gene. After removal of 2 bases from V and 7 bases from J, the junction contained 12 bases not matched to a gene. The CDR3 sequence is 16 residues long. CDR3 DNA sequence: TGTGCCAGCAGTTACGGGCCAACCGCGCGGGGGAATACGCAGTATTTT. As protein: CASSYGPTARGNTQYF.

The chain couples TRBV5-1 to TRBJ1-3; a possible D gene is TRBD1 (5 bases). CDR3 length: 16 residues. CDR1 is SGHRS, CDR2 YFSETQ, per germline. Trimming took off 1 base at V and 3 bases at J, with 14 bases between the two ends. The CDR3 here is CASSLTSGIDGNTIYF. CDR3 DNA sequence: TGCGCCAGCAGCTTGACCTCAGGGATCGATGGAAACACCATATATTTT.

This chain joins TRBV6-6 and TRBJ1-5, with D uncertain. Germline V lookup: CDR1 MNHNY, CDR2 SVGAGI (reference sequence). CDR3 size: 14 residues. The V gene lost 5 bases and the J gene lost 7 bases, with 15 bases spanning the gap. The CDR3 loop reads CASSLISAGQPQHF. Written as DNA, the CDR3 is TGTGCCAGCAGTCTGATTTCGGCTGGGCAGCCCCAGCATTTT.

The chain employs TRBV27 and TRBJ1-5; D not certain. CDR1 and CDR2 from the germline V gene are MNHEY and SMNVEV (reference sequence). This CDR3 contains 19 residues. The ends were cut back, 5 bases at V and 2 bases at J, with 25 bases in the middle. The DNA for the CDR3 is TGTGCCAGCAGTCCTAGGGTGTCTGTGGCGCGAGGTCGCAATCAGCCCCAGCATTTT. Translation gives CASSPRVSVARGRNQPQHF.

J is TRBJ1-3 and V is TRBV7-9; the D is unclear. There are 15 residues in the CDR3. V lost 5 bases to trimming and J lost 0 bases, with 11 bases between them. The germline V gene has CDR1 SEHNR and CDR2 FQNEAQ (reference sequence). As DNA, the CDR3 is TGTGCCAGCAGCCCTCATGGGATCTCTGGAAACACCATATATTTT. Amino acids: CASSPHGISGNTIYF.

The rearrangement links TRBV24-1 to TRBJ2-1; the D gene could be TRBD1 or TRBD2 (6 bases each). This CDR3 spans 16 amino acids. CDR1 and CDR2 from the germline V gene are KGHDR and SFDVKD. V gave up 5 bases and J gave up 7 bases, with 20 bases separating them. The DNA of the CDR3 is TGTGCCACCAGTGGCCGGGACACGGGCCGGGGGAATGAGCAGTTCTTC. The encoded protein is CATSGRDTGRGNEQFF.

The CDR3 reads CASSLLASDTDTQYF. The CDR3 DNA reads as TGTGCCAGCAGCTTACTGGCTAGCGACACAGATACGCAGTATTTT. The genes are TRBV7-6 and TRBJ2-3, with D maybe TRBD2 (6 bases). V gave up 2 bases and J gave up 2 bases, with 11 bases separating them. The CDR3 has 15 residues. The V gene's germline CDR1 is SGHVS and CDR2 FNYEAQ.

This rearrangement joins TRBV30 to TRBJ2-7; a possible D gene is TRBD2 (5 bases). Trimming left V 4 bases short and J 7 bases short, with 14 bases between. Germline lookup yields CDR1 GTSNPN and CDR2 SVGIG (reference sequence). This CDR3 contains 12 residues. In nucleotides, the CDR3 is TGTGCCTGGAAAGGGCCTAGGGAGGAGCAGTACTTC. Translated: CAWKGPREEQYF.

CDR3 sequence reads: CASSTGGQGRISPLHF. CDR3 coding DNA: TGTGCCAGCAGCACGGGGGGACAGGGGAGGATTTCACCCCTCCACTTT. V usage is TRBV28 and J usage is TRBJ1-6; 10 bases line up with TRBD1. Germline V lookup: CDR1 MDHEN, CDR2 SYDVKM. The V gene end was trimmed by 6 bases and the J gene end by 9 bases; junction bases not matched to a gene: 11. The CDR3 is 16 residues long.

This clone occurred once. The chain carries TRBV18 and TRBJ1-5; D is possibly TRBD1 (5 bases). Trimming cost V 1 base and J 6 bases, with 22 bases left between them. Germline values: CDR1 KGHSH, CDR2 LQKENI. The CDR3 has 18 amino acids. CDR3 loop: CASSPQPGRAGRGQPQHF. CDR3 in DNA: TGTGCCAGCTCACCACAACCCGGACGGGCAGGGAGAGGTCAGCCCCAGCATTTT.

This clone is a singleton in its sample. The gene calls are TRBV10-3 and TRBJ1-1; D is possibly TRBD1 (5 bases). Trimming shortened V by 3 bases and J by 4 bases, and 12 bases separated the two germline ends. Per the germline V gene, CDR1 is ENHRY and CDR2 is SYGVKD. The CDR3 has 14 residues. The CDR3 loop reads CAISDTGDTTEAFF. The CDR3 DNA reads TGTGCCATCAGTGATACAGGTGATACCACTGAAGCTTTCTTT.